The clone carrying this T cell receptor (beta chain) was observed once. As yet, its antigen is unknown. Profiling relied on immunoSEQ multiplex PCR, and the TCRdb table lists in-frame clones only, not all of them. The sample comprises around 100,000 clones, roughly 90% of which are singletons, and around 3.3% rests with the top ten. This CDR3 is built from 13 residues. V was pared by 2 bases and J by 4 bases, with 9 bases between. Germline V gene sequence: CDR1 SGHTA, CDR2 FQGNSA. The sample is drawn from a study of CD4+ T cells in melanoma. Findings of the study overall: Diverse differentiation states were reported for melanoma neoantigen-specific CD4+ T cells.

The source material was peripheral blood. The receptor's source is a human donor with melanoma. The rearrangement links TRBV7-2 to TRBJ2-7; TRBD2 is a possible D gene (5 bases). The CDR3 DNA follows: TGTGCCAGCAGCTTACCCACTAGGTACGAGCAGTACTTC. It translates to CASSLPTRYEQYF.